This TCR beta chain was sequenced during a study of naive and memory T cell subsets. Both TRBC1 and TRBC2 were covered by a beta constant-region primer of two equimolar oligonucleotides. Nested alpha and beta constant-region primers with the SP2 primer drove four PCR rounds on ligated cDNA. TCRdb passed the UMI-ligation and nested PCR reads through MiXCR, listing each CDR3 protein once. This sample carries approximately 140,000 distinct CDR3 sequences, over 15% of them seen once, and the ten largest clones take 0.14% to 0.15%. This clonotype was picked up many times. V shed 2 bases and J shed 0 bases, with 14 bases lying between them. In germline, CDR1 is DFQATT, CDR2 SNEGSKA (reference sequence). There are 15 residues in the CDR3.

This TCR was sampled from a human donor in good health. Material: naive CD4+ T cells from blood. This rearrangement joins TRBV20-1 to TRBJ2-7, with TRBD1 as a possible D gene (5 bases). The CDR3 reads CSARRWTPNSYEQYF. Written as DNA, the CDR3 is TGCAGTGCTAGAAGGTGGACACCGAACTCCTACGAGCAGTACTTC.